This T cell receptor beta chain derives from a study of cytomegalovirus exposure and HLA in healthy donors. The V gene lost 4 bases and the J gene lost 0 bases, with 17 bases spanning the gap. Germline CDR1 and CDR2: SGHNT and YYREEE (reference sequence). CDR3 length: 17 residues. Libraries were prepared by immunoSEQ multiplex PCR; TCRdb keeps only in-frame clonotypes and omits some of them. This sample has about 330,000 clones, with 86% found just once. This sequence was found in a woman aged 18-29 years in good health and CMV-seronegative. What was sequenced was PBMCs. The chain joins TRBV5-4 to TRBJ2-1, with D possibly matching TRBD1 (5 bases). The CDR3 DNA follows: TGTGCCAGCAGCAAGGATACTGGGGCGACCTCCTACAATGAGCAGTTCTTC. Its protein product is CASSKDTGATSYNEQFF.